The 9 T cell receptor beta chains presented below share a single source sample, sequenced in a study of immune evolution from preneoplasia to lung adenocarcinoma. Clones were read by immunoSEQ multiplex PCR, and TCRdb kept only the in-frame ones, dropping some. This repertoire shows about 4,900 clones, about 70% found once; its top ten account for 11%. The sequenced sample was FFPE minimally invasive lung adenocarcinoma tissue. The receptors originated from a person aged 55 to 79 with lung adenocarcinoma.

V and J are TRBV7-9 and TRBJ1-1; possibly TRBD1 for D (6 bases). The CDR3 spans 14 residues. V shed 6 bases and J shed 1 base, with 12 bases lying between them. From germline, CDR1 is SEHNR and CDR2 FQNEAQ (reference sequence). The CDR3 DNA sequence: TGTGCCAGCAGTCCCGTAGGGGGGAACACTGAAGCTTTCTTT. This encodes CASSPVGGNTEAFF.

The J gene is TRBJ1-2, the V gene TRBV4-3; no reliable D call. Per germline, CDR1 LGHNA and CDR2 YSLEER. The CDR3 spans 15 residues. V was cut by 1 base and J by 0 bases, with 9 bases left in between. As DNA, the CDR3 is TGCGCCAGCAGCCAAGCAGTCTCCCCTAACTATGGCTACACCTTC. The encoded protein is CASSQAVSPNYGYTF.

This clone was seen a handful of times. The rearrangement links TRBV2 to TRBJ2-5; D might be TRBD1 or TRBD2, each matching 6 bases. Trimming took off 7 bases at V and 3 bases at J, with 15 bases between the two ends. The CDR3 is 14 amino acids. The germline gives CDR1 SNHLY, CDR2 FYNNEI. The DNA of the CDR3 is TGTGCCAGCACCGTACAGGGAGGTGAAGAGACCCAGTACTTC. Its protein product is CASTVQGGEETQYF. Complete variable domain (other parts from reference TRBV2 and TRBJ2-5): EPEVTQTPSHQVTQMGQEVILRCVPISNHLYFYWYRQILGQKVEFLVSFYNNEISEKSEIFDDQFSVERPDGSNFTLKIRSTKLEDSAMYFCASTVQGGEETQYFGPGTRLLVL.

This sequence joins TRBV6-5 and TRBJ2-3, with no clear D. The CDR3 loop spans 14 amino acids. Germline loops: CDR1 MNHEY, CDR2 SVGAGI. Trimming pared 6 bases from V and 4 bases from J, leaving 14 bases between. CDR3 in DNA: TGTGCCAGCAGGGCCCGGCTGAACGCAGATACGCAGTATTTT. Translation: CASRARLNADTQYF.

The chain uses TRBV7-8 and TRBJ2-1, with 7 bases lining up with TRBD2. Germline loops: CDR1 SGHVS, CDR2 FQNEAQ. V gave up 1 base and J gave up 5 bases; unmatched junction bases: 5. The CDR3 has 15 amino acids. CDR3 amino acids: CASSLGAAGDNEQFF. Here the CDR3 DNA reads TGTGCCAGCAGCTTAGGGGCGGCGGGAGACAATGAGCAGTTCTTC. The whole variable domain, filled in from reference TRBV7-8 and TRBJ2-1, reads GAGVSQSPRYKVAKRGQDVALRCDPISGHVSLFWYQQALGQGPEFLTYFQNEAQLDKSGLPSDRFFAERPEGSVSTLKIQRTQQEDSAVYLCASSLGAAGDNEQFFGPGTRLTVL.

The CDR3 region is CASSQGLADTDTQYF. CDR3 in DNA: TGTGCCAGCAGCCAAGGGCTAGCGGACACAGATACGCAGTATTTT. This chain uses TRBV4-2 with TRBJ2-3; the match to TRBD2 covers 7 bases. Germline CDR1 reads LGHNA; CDR2 reads YNFKEQ. Germline trimming cut 1 base from V and 2 bases from J; bases unmatched to any gene: 3. The CDR3 covers 15 residues.

V gene TRBV18 combines with J gene TRBJ1-2; no definite D call. The germline V gene encodes CDR1 KGHSH and CDR2 LQKENI. Trimming shortened V by 2 bases and J by 1 base, and 14 bases separated the two germline ends. The CDR3 length is 16 residues. CDR3 sequence (DNA): TGTGCCAGCTCACCAGTCTTCCGGCCGATTAACTATGGCTACACCTTC. Protein sequence: CASSPVFRPINYGYTF.

This chain uses TRBV16 with TRBJ1-2; D gene ambiguous. This CDR3 contains 12 residues. Per germline, CDR1 KGHSY and CDR2 FQNENV. Deletions cut 2 bases from V and 6 bases from J, with 7 bases between. DNA of the CDR3: TGTGCCAGCAGCCAACAGGAGGATGGCTACACCTTC. Its protein product is CASSQQEDGYTF.

V gene TRBV28 combines with J gene TRBJ1-1; D is unclear. CDR3 length equals 14 residues. Germline V gives CDR1 MDHEN, CDR2 SYDVKM. Trimming stripped 2 bases from V and 5 bases from J, with 12 bases between. CDR3 sequence reads: CASSLKGLRTEAFF. CDR3 nucleotide sequence: TGTGCCAGCAGTTTAAAAGGGTTGAGGACTGAAGCTTTCTTT.